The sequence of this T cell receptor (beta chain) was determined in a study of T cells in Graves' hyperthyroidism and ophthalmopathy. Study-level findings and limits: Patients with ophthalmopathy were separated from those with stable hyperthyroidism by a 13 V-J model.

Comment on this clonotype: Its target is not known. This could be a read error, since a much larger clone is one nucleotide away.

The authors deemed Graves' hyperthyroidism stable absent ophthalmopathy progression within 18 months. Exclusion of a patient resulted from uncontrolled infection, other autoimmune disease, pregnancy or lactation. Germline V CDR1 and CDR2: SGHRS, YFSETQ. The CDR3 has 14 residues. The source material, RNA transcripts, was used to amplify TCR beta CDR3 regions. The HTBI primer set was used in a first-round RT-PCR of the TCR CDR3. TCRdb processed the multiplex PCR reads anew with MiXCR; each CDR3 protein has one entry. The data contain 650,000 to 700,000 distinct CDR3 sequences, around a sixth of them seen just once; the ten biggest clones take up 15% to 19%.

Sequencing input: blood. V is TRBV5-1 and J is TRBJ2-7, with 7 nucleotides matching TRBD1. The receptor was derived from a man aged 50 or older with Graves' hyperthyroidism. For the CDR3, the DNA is TGCGCCTGCAGCTTTAGGGACAGAACCTACGGGCAGTACTTC. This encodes CACSFRDRTYGQYF.